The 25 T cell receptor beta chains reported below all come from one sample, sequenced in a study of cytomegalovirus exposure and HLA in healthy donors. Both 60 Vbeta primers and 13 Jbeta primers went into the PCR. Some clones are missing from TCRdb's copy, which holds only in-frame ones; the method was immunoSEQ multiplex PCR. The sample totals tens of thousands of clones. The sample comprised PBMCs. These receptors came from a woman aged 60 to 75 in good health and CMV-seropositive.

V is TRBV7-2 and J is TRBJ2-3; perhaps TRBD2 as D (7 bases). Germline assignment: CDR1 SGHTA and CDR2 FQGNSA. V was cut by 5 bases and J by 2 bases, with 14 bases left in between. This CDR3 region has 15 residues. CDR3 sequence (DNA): TGTGCCAGCAGCCGGGGGGCCGTCCTCACAGATACGCAGTATTTT. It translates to CASSRGAVLTDTQYF.

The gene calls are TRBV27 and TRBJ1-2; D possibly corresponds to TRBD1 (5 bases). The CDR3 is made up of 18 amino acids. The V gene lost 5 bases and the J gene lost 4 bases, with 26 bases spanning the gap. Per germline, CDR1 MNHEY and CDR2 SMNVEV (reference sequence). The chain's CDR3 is CASSQLGGDGDGGYGYTF. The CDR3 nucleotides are TGTGCCAGCAGTCAGCTCGGGGGGGACGGGGACGGTGGCTATGGCTACACCTTC.

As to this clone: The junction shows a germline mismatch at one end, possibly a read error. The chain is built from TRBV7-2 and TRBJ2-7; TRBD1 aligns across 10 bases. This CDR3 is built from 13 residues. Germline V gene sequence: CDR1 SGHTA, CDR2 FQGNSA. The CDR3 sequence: CASSFLGDRGPTF. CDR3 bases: TGTGCCAGCAGCTTTTTGGGAGACAGGGGGCCTACCTTC.

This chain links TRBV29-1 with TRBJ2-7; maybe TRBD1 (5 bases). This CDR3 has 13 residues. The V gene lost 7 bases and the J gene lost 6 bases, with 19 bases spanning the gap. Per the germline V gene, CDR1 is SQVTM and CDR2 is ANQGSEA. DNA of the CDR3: TGCAGCGCGGTGGGGCTCCAGGGATTCGAGCAGTACTTC. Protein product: CSAVGLQGFEQYF.

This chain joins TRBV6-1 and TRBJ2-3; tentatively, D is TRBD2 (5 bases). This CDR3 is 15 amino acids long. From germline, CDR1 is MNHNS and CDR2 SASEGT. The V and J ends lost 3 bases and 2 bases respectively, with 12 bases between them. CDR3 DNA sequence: TGTGCCAGCAGTGAGACGACTACCTACACAGATACGCAGTATTTT. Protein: CASSETTTYTDTQYF.

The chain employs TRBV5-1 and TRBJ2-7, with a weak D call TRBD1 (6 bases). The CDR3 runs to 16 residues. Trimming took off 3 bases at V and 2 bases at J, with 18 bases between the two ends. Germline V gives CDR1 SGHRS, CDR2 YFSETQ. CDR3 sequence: CASSSETGIYAYEQYF. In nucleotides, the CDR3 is TGCGCCAGCAGCTCAGAAACAGGGATTTACGCCTACGAGCAGTACTTC.

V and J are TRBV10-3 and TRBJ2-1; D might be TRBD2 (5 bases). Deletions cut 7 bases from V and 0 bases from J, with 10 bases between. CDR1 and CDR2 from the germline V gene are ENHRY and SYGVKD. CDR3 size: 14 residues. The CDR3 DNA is TGTGCCATCAACCCGGGGAGCTCCTACAATGAGCAGTTCTTC. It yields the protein CAINPGSSYNEQFF.

The CDR3 region is CASSPANGLAGSQETQYF. CDR3 nucleotides: TGTGCCAGCAGCCCTGCGAACGGACTAGCGGGGAGCCAAGAGACCCAGTACTTC. The chain uses TRBV7-9 and TRBJ2-5, with 12 bases fitting TRBD2. V lost 5 bases and J lost 1; bases outside the gene matches: 11. The CDR3 has 18 residues. Germline lookup yields CDR1 SEHNR and CDR2 FQNEAQ (reference sequence).

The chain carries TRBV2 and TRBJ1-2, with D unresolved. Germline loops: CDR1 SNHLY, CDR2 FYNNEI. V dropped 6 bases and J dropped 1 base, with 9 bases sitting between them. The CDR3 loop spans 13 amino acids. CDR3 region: CASRPGLNYGYTF. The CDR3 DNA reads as TGTGCCAGCAGGCCGGGTCTTAACTATGGCTACACCTTC.

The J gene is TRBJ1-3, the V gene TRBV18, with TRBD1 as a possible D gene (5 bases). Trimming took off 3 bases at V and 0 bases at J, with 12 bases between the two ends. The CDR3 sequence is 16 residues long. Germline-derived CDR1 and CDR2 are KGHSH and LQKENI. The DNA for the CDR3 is TGTGCCAGCTCACCGGGTCTCAGGGACTCTGGAAACACCATATATTTT. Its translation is CASSPGLRDSGNTIYF.

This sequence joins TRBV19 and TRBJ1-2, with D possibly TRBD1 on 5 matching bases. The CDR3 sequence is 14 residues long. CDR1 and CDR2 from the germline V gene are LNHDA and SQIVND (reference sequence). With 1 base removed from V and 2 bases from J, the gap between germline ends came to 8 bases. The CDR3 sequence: CASSIVRANYGYTF. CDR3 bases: TGTGCCAGTAGTATAGTCAGGGCGAACTATGGCTACACCTTC.

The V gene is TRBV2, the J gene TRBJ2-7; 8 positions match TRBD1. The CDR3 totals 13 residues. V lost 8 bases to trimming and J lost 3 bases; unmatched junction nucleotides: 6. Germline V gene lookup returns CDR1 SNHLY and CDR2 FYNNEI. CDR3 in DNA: TGTGCCAGCTCGGGACAGGAGGGCTACGAGCAGTACTTC. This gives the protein CASSGQEGYEQYF.

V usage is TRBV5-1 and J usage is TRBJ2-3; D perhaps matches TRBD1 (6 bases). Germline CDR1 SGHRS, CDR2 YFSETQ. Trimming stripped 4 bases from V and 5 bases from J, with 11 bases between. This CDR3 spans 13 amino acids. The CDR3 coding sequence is TGCGCCAGCAGCGAACCACAGGGAGATACGCAGTATTTT. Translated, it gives CASSEPQGDTQYF.

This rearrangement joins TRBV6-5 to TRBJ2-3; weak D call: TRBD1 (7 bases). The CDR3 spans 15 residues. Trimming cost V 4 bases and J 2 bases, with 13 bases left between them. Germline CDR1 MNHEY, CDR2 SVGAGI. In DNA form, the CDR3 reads TGTGCCAGCAGTTCGCGGGACAGTCTCACAGATACGCAGTATTTT. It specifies CASSSRDSLTDTQYF.

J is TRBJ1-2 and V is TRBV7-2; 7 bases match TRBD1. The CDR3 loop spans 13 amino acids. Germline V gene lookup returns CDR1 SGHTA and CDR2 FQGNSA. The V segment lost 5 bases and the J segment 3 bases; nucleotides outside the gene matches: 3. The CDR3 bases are TGTGCCAGCAGCCAAGACAGGGACTATGGCTACACCTTC. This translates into CASSQDRDYGYTF.

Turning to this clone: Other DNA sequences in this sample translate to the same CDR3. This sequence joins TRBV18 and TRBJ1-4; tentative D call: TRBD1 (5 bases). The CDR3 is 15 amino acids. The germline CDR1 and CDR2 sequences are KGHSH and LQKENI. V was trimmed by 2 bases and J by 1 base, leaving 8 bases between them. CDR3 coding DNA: TGTGCCAGCTCACCAACGGGGGGAACTAATGAAAAACTGTTTTTT. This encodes CASSPTGGTNEKLFF.

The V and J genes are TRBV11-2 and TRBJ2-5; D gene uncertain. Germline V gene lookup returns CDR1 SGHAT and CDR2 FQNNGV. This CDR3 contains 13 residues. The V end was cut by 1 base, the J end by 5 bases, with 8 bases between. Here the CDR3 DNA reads TGTGCCAGCAGCTTAGGCGCCGGGGAGACCCAGTACTTC. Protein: CASSLGAGETQYF. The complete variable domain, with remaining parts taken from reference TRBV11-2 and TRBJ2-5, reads EAGVAQSPRYKIIEKRQSVAFWCNPISGHATLYWYQQILGQGPKLLIQFQNNGVVDDSQLPKDRFSAERLKGVDSTLKIQPAKLEDSAVYLCASSLGAGETQYFGPGTRLLVL.

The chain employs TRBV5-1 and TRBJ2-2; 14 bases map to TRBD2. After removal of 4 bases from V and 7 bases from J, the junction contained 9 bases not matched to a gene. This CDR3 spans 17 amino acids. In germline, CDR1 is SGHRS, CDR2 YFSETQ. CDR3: CASSRTSGGLRDGELFF. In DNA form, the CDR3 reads TGCGCCAGCAGCCGGACTAGCGGGGGGCTTCGGGACGGGGAGCTGTTTTTT.

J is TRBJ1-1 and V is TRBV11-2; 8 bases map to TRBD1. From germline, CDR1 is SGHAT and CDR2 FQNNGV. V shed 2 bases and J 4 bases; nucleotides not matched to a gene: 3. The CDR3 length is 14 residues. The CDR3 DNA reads TGTGCCAGCAGCTTACTCAGGGGGCCCACTGAAGCTTTCTTT. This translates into CASSLLRGPTEAFF.

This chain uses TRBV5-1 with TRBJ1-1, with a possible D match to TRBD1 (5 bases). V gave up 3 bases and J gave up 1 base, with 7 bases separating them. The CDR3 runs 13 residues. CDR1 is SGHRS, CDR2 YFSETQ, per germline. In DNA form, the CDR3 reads TGCGCCAGCAGCTACGGACAGAACACTGAAGCTTTCTTT. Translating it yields CASSYGQNTEAFF.

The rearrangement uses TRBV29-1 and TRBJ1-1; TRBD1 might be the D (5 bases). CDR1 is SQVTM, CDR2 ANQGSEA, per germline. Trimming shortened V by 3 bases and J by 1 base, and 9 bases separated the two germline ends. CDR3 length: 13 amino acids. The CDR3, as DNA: TGCAGCGTTGAGCGGGGGGGGAACACTGAAGCTTTCTTT. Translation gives CSVERGGNTEAFF.

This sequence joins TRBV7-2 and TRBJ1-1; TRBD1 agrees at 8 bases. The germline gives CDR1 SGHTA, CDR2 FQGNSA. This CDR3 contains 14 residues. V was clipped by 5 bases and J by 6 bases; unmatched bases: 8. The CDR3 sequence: CASSGQGMMAEAFF. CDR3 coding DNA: TGTGCCAGCAGCGGACAGGGAATGATGGCTGAAGCTTTCTTT.

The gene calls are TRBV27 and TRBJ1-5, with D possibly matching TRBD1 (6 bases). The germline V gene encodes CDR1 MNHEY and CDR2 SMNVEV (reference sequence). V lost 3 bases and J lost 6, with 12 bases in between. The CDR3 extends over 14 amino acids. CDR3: CASSFLGAGQPQHF. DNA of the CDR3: TGTGCCAGCAGTTTTTTGGGGGCGGGTCAGCCCCAGCATTTT.

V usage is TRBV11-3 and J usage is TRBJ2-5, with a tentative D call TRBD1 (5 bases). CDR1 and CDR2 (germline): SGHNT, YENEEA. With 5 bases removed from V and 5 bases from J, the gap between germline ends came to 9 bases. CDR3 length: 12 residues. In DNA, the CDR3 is TGTGCCAGCAGCCCGCAGGGTGAGACCCAGTACTTC. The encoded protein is CASSPQGETQYF.

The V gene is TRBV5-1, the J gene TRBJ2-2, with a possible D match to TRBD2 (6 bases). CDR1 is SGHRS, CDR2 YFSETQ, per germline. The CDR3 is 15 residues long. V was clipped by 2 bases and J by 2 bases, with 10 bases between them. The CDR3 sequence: CASSLGGLNTGELFF. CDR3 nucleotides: TGCGCCAGCAGCTTAGGAGGGCTAAACACCGGGGAGCTGTTTTTT.